This paragraph reports one T cell receptor (beta chain). The antigen is unknown. TCRdb called the reads again in MiXCR, with one record for every CDR3 protein. The sample holds about 700,000 distinct CDR3 sequences, around 31% seen once. Germline V gene sequence: CDR1 MDHEN, CDR2 SYDVKM. CDR3 length equals 16 residues. Losses at the gene ends were 5 bases for V and 4 bases for J; bases not matched to a gene: 8. The sample belongs to a study of T cell repertoires in cytomegalovirus infection. Study-wide context: As its CMV epitopes, the study selected recently identified HLA-C-restricted and well-studied HLA-B-restricted targets. Indicated by public TCR beta signatures were CMV infection and matching HLA type.

Study-wide findings and caveats: HLA-C-restricted CMV clonotypes gave the most frequent clonotype in two of eight donors. Carriage of CMV together with the relevant HLA was identifiable through cumulative public TCR beta family frequency.

The chain joins TRBV28 to TRBJ2-5, with TRBD2 matching over 12 bases. The sequencing here drew on cultured PBMCs, taken from culture after CMV antigen stimulation. The source of this sequence is a human donor in good health (CMV status not recorded). Some clones in this sample may be carry-over from other donors' samples. The CDR3 spells CASSPGTSGWSETQYF. The CDR3 DNA reads as TGTGCCAGCAGTCCCGGGACTAGCGGGTGGTCAGAGACCCAGTACTTC.